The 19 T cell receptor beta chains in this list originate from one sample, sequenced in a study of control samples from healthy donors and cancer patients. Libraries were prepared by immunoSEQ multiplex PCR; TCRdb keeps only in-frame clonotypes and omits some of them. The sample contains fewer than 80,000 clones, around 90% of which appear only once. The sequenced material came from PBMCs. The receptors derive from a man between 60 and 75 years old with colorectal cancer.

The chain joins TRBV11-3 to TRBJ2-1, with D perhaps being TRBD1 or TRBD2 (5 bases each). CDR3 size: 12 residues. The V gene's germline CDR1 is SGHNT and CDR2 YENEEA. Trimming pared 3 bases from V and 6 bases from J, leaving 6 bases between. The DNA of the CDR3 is TGTGCCAGCAGCTTTGGGGGCAATGAGCAGTTCTTC. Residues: CASSFGGNEQFF.

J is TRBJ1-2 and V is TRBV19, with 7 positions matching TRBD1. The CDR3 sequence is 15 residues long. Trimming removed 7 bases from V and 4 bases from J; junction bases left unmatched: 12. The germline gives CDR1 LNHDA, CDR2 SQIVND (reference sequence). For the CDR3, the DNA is TGTGCCAGTACCACCTCTCCCGGGACAGTCTATGGCTACACCTTC. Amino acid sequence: CASTTSPGTVYGYTF.

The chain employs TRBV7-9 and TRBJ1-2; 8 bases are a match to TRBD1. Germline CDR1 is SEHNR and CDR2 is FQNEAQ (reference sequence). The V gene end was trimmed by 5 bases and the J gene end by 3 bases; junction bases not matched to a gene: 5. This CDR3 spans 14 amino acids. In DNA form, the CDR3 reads TGTGCCAGCAGCCGTGGACAGGGCGACTATGGCTACACCTTC. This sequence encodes CASSRGQGDYGYTF.

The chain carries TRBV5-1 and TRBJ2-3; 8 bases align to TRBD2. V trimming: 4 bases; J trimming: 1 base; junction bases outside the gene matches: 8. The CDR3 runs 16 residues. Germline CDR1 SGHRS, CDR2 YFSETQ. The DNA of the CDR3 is TGCGCCAGCAGCATCCAAGCGGGGGCCCGCACAGATACGCAGTATTTT. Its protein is CASSIQAGARTDTQYF.

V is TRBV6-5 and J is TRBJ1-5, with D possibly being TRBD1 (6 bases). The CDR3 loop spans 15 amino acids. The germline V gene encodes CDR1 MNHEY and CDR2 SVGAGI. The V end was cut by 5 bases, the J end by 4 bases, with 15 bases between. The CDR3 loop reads CASSPTGPGNQPQHF. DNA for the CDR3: TGTGCCAGCAGTCCCACAGGGCCGGGGAATCAGCCCCAGCATTTT.

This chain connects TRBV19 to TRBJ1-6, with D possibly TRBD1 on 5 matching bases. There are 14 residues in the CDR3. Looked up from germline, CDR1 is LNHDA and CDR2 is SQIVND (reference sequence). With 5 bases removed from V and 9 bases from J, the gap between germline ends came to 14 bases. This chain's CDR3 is CASSRQGPSSPLHF. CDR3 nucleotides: TGTGCCAGTAGTCGTCAGGGCCCGAGTTCACCCCTCCACTTT. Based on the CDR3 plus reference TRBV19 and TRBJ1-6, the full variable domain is DGGITQSPKYLFRKEGQNVTLSCEQNLNHDAMYWYRQDPGQGLRLIYYSQIVNDFQKGDIAEGYSVSREKKESFPLTVTSAQKNPTAFYLCASSRQGPSSPLHFGNGTRLTVT.

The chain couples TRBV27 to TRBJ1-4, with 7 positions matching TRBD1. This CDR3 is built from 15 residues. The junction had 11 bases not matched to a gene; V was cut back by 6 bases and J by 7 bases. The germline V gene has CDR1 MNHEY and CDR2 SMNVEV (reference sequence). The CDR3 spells CASSNTGAAFEKLFF. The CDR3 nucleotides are TGTGCCAGCAGCAACACAGGGGCGGCCTTTGAAAAACTGTTTTTT.

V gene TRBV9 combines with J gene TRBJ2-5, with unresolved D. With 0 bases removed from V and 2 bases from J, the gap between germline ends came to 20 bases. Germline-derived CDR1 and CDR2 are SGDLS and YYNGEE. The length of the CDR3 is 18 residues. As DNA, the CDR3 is TGTGCCAGCAGCGTAGGTGGGCTTCAAAATACTATACAAGAGACCCAGTACTTC. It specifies CASSVGGLQNTIQETQYF.

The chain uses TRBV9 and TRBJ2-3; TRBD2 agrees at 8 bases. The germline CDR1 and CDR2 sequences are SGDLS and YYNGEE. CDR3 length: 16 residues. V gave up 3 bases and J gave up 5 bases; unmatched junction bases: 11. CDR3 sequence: CASSAVAGRSEDTQYF. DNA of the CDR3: TGTGCCAGCAGCGCCGTAGCGGGGAGAAGCGAAGATACGCAGTATTTT.

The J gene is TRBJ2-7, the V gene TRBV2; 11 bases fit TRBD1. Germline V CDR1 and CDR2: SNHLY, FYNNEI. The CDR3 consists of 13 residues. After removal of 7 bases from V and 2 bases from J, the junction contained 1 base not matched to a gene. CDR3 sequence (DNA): TGTGCCAGCAAGGGACAGGGGGCCTACGAGCAGTACTTC. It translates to CASKGQGAYEQYF.

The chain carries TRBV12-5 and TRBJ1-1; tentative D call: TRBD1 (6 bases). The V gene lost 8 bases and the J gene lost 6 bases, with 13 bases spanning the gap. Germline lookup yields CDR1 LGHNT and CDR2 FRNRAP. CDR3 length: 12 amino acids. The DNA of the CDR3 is TGTGCTAGTATGCCGGGGGCCGCTGAAGCTTTCTTT. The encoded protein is CASMPGAAEAFF.

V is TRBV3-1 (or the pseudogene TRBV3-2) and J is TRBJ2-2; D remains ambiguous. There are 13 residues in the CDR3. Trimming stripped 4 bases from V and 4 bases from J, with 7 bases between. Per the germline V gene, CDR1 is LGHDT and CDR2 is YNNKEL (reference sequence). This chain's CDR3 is CASSLIVTGELFF. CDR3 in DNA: TGTGCCAGCAGCCTGATAGTCACCGGGGAGCTGTTTTTT.

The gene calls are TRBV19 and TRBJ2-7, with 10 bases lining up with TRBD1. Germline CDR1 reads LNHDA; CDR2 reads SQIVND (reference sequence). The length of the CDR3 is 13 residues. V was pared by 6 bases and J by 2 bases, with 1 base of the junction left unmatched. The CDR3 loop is CASRGQGTYEQYF. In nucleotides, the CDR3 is TGTGCCAGTAGGGGACAGGGGACCTACGAGCAGTACTTC.

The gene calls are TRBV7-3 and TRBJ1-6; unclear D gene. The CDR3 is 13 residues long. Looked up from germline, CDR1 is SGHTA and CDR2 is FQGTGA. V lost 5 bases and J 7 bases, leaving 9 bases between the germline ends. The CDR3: CASSLQMNSPLHF. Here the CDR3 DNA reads TGTGCCAGCAGCCTACAGATGAATTCACCCCTCCACTTT.

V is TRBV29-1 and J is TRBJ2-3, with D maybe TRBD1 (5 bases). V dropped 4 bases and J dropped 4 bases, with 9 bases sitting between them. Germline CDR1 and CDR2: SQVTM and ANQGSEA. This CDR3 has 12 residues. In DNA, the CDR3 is TGCAGCGTTGCGGCAGGGTCAGATACGCAGTATTTT. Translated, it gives CSVAAGSDTQYF.

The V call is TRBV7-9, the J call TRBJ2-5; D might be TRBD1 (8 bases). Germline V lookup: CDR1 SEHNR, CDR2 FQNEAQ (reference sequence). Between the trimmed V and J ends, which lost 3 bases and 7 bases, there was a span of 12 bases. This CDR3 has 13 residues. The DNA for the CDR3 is TGTGCCAGCAGCTTCACAGGGGGGGGGACCCAGTACTTC. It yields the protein CASSFTGGGTQYF.

The CDR3 here is CASSSHEGRQYF. DNA for the CDR3: TGTGCCAGCAGCTCCCATGAGGGAAGGCAGTACTTC. J is TRBJ2-7 and V is TRBV7-9; a weak D match, TRBD2 (5 bases). Germline CDR1 is SEHNR and CDR2 is FQNEAQ (reference sequence). The CDR3 is 12 amino acids. The V end lost 4 bases, the J end lost 9 bases, and 13 bases lay between the germline ends.

The CDR3 DNA sequence: TGTGCCAGCAGCGCCCATGGGGGGGGCCTACAAGAGACCCAGTACTTC. As protein: CASSAHGGGLQETQYF. J is TRBJ2-5 and V is TRBV9; possible D gene TRBD2, 7 bases. Germline CDR1 reads SGDLS; CDR2 reads YYNGEE. Trimming left V 3 bases short and J 2 bases short, with 17 bases between. This CDR3 region has 16 residues.

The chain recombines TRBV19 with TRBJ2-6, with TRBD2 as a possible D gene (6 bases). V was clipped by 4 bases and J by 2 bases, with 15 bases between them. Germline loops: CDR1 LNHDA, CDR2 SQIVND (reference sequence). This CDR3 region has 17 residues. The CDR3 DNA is TGTGCCAGTAGTACGGAGGGAACAAGGACTGGGGCCAACGTCCTGACTTTC. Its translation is CASSTEGTRTGANVLTF.